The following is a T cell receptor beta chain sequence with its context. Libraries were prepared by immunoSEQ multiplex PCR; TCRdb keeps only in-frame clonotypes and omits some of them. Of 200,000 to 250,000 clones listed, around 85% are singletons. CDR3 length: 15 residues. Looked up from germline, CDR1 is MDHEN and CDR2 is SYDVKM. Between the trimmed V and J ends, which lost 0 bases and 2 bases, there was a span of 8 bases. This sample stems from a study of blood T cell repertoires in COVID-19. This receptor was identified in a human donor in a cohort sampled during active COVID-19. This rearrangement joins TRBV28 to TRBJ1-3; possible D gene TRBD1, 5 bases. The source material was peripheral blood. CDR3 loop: CASSLWPGTGNTIYF. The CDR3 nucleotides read TGTGCCAGCAGTTTATGGCCAGGGACTGGAAACACCATATATTTT.